These 27 T cell receptor beta chains share one sample of origin, sequenced in a study of T cell responses to AZD1222 COVID-19 vaccine (dated by TCRdb to about 2021). Receptor libraries were prepared by the immunoSEQ multiplex PCR assay. In its TCRdb copy, this immuneACCESS table keeps in-frame sequences only and misses some clones. Where compared with another copy, unresolved V genes explain less than half of these, and the others have no known cause. The sample table contains around 74,000 clones; only one count was recorded for approximately 90% of them. In total, the top ten clones hold 6% to 8.5% of the sample. The time point label here, explained by the study, means: baseline before first vaccination. Explained via the paper, the treatment or condition label denotes: meningococcal conjugate vaccine given as trial control. The input for sequencing was peripheral blood, taken on day 0 of MenACWY control vaccination. These receptors originate from an adult in good health.

This clone came up a few times. The chain couples TRBV6-2 or TRBV6-3 to TRBJ1-3; TRBD1 aligns across 8 bases. Looked up from germline, CDR1 is MNHEY and CDR2 is SVGEGT. CDR3 length: 16 amino acids. V lost 6 bases and J lost 1; bases outside the gene matches: 8. Written as DNA, the CDR3 is TGTGCCAGCAGCCCACCTCGGACAGGGTCTGGAAACACCATATATTTT. Its protein is CASSPPRTGSGNTIYF.

CDR3: CATSRFGGGTDTQYF. The DNA of the CDR3 is TGTGCCACCAGCAGGTTCGGAGGCGGGACAGATACGCAGTATTTT. The V gene is TRBV15, the J gene TRBJ2-3, with D maybe TRBD2 (5 bases). Per the germline V gene, CDR1 is LNHNV and CDR2 is YYDKDF (reference sequence). The CDR3 runs to 15 residues. V was shortened by 3 bases and J by 3 bases, with 13 bases between the two germline ends.

This chain connects TRBV7-2 to TRBJ1-2; 7 bases are a match to TRBD1. Trimming removed 5 bases from V and 3 bases from J; junction bases left unmatched: 6. The germline CDR1 and CDR2 sequences are SGHTA and FQGNSA. The CDR3 is 14 residues long. The DNA for the CDR3 is TGTGCCAGCAGCCCCAGACAGGGAGACTATGGCTACACCTTC. Translated: CASSPRQGDYGYTF.

The chain joins TRBV5-5 to TRBJ2-3; no definite D call. Looked up from germline, CDR1 is SGHKS and CDR2 is YYEKEE (reference sequence). The CDR3 extends over 16 amino acids. The V gene lost 0 bases and the J gene lost 1 base, with 12 bases spanning the gap. In DNA form, the CDR3 reads TGTGCCAGCAGCTTGGGTTTAGGGTTTGGCACAGATACGCAGTATTTT. Translating gives CASSLGLGFGTDTQYF.

The chain links TRBV9 to TRBJ1-1, with 7 bases matching TRBD1. The junction had 5 bases not matched to a gene; V was cut back by 0 bases and J by 0 bases. Germline V gene lookup returns CDR1 SGDLS and CDR2 YYNGEE. This CDR3 is built from 16 residues. The CDR3 is CASSVGETGVNTEAFF. The CDR3 DNA reads TGTGCCAGCAGCGTAGGGGAAACAGGGGTGAACACTGAAGCTTTCTTT.

J is TRBJ2-1 and V is TRBV18; no definite D call. The CDR3 covers 15 residues. V shed 2 bases and J shed 2 bases, with 10 bases lying between them. Germline-derived CDR1 and CDR2 are KGHSH and LQKENI. The CDR3 DNA reads as TGTGCCAGCTCACCAGGGCAGGTCCCCTACAATGAGCAGTTCTTC. Translating it yields CASSPGQVPYNEQFF.

The V gene is TRBV28, the J gene TRBJ2-1; perhaps D is TRBD1 or TRBD2 (6 bases each). The ends were cut back, 3 bases at V and 0 bases at J, with 9 bases in the middle. Germline V lookup: CDR1 MDHEN, CDR2 SYDVKM. The CDR3 spans 15 residues. CDR3 sequence (DNA): TGTGCCAGCAGTTTGGAGGGGGTCTCCTACAATGAGCAGTTCTTC. This encodes CASSLEGVSYNEQFF.

This clone was detected once. This chain uses TRBV4-3 with TRBJ1-6; no firm D call. The germline CDR1 and CDR2 sequences are LGHNA and YSLEER. Between the trimmed V and J ends, which lost 1 base and 3 bases, there was a span of 4 bases. The CDR3 loop spans 14 amino acids. The CDR3 DNA sequence: TGCGCCAGCAGCCAAGGGGGCTATAATTCACCCCTCCACTTT. This codes for CASSQGGYNSPLHF.

The chain joins TRBV18 to TRBJ2-7; 9 nucleotides line up with TRBD2. The germline V gene encodes CDR1 KGHSH and CDR2 LQKENI. Germline trimming cut 2 bases from V and 4 bases from J; bases unmatched to any gene: 6. This CDR3 comprises 15 residues. Written as DNA, the CDR3 is TGTGCCAGCTCACCATCTGGCGGGAGGGAATACGAGCAGTACTTC. Translated, it gives CASSPSGGREYEQYF.

The chain links TRBV18 to TRBJ1-5; tentative D call: TRBD1 (5 bases). Germline V gene data show CDR1 as KGHSH and CDR2 as LQKENI. This CDR3 is 13 amino acids long. Trimming pared 3 bases from V and 7 bases from J, leaving 10 bases between. The CDR3 spells CASSPRGDQPQHF. The CDR3 bases are TGTGCCAGCTCACCCCGGGGGGACCAGCCCCAGCATTTT.

The chain links TRBV6-5 to TRBJ1-6; D remains ambiguous. The V end lost 8 bases, the J end lost 10 bases, and 21 bases lay between the germline ends. The CDR3 has 15 residues. CDR1 and CDR2 from the germline V gene are MNHEY and SVGAGI. CDR3 loop: CASLGRMASGSPLHF. Here the CDR3 DNA reads TGTGCCAGCCTCGGTAGGATGGCCAGCGGGTCACCCCTCCACTTT.

Here the CDR3 DNA reads TGCAGTGCTACTGACAGGACCCTTCCATCAGATACGCAGTATTTT. This encodes CSATDRTLPSDTQYF. The V gene is TRBV20-1, the J gene TRBJ2-3; D might be TRBD1 (6 bases). This CDR3 region has 15 residues. Germline CDR1 is DFQATT and CDR2 is SNEGSKA (reference sequence). The germline V and J ends were trimmed by 4 bases and 4 bases, with 18 bases remaining between them.

This clone was observed a handful of times. V gene TRBV7-8 combines with J gene TRBJ2-5; TRBD2 aligns across 9 bases. V lost 0 bases and J lost 4; bases outside the gene matches: 6. Per germline, CDR1 SGHVS and CDR2 FQNEAQ. The CDR3 runs to 16 residues. CDR3 sequence (DNA): TGTGCCAGCAGCTTAGCTGTAGCGGGGGTACGAGAGACCCAGTACTTC. Its translation: CASSLAVAGVRETQYF.

The chain joins TRBV28 to TRBJ1-5; the match to TRBD1 covers 9 bases. There are 14 residues in the CDR3. Germline CDR1 is MDHEN and CDR2 is SYDVKM. J lost 5 bases, V lost 7 bases, and 6 bases had no gene match. The CDR3 is CASIPGQGDQPQHF. In nucleotides, the CDR3 is TGTGCCAGCATTCCGGGACAGGGCGATCAGCCCCAGCATTTT.

The chain joins TRBV7-2 to TRBJ2-1; a weak D match, TRBD2 (6 bases). CDR1 and CDR2 (germline): SGHTA, FQGNSA. V lost 1 base to trimming and J lost 4 bases, with 17 bases between them. The CDR3 spans 17 residues. This CDR3 is CASSLVGRGKQYNEQFF. The DNA for the CDR3 is TGTGCCAGCAGCTTAGTGGGGCGCGGGAAACAGTACAATGAGCAGTTCTTC.

This chain connects TRBV15 to TRBJ2-1, with 11 bases lining up with TRBD2. After removal of 0 bases from V and 3 bases from J, the junction contained 4 bases not matched to a gene. This CDR3 has 17 residues. The V gene's germline CDR1 is LNHNV and CDR2 YYDKDF (reference sequence). The CDR3 DNA reads TGTGCCACCAGCAGAGATCGACTAGCGGGATACTACAATGAGCAGTTCTTC. This translates into CATSRDRLAGYYNEQFF.

The J gene is TRBJ1-1, the V gene TRBV29-1; unclear D gene. This CDR3 comprises 12 residues. CDR1 and CDR2 (germline): SQVTM, ANQGSEA. V was shortened by 3 bases and J by 5 bases, with 10 bases between the two germline ends. In nucleotides, the CDR3 is TGCAGCGTTGACTTGCAGCCTACTGAAGCTTTCTTT. It codes for CSVDLQPTEAFF.

The V and J genes are TRBV11-2 and TRBJ1-1, with 10 positions matching TRBD1. The germline CDR1 and CDR2 sequences are SGHAT and FQNNGV. The CDR3 length is 14 residues. The V segment lost 8 bases and the J segment 1 base; nucleotides outside the gene matches: 4. CDR3 amino acids: CASDRGPANTEAFF. CDR3 DNA: TGTGCCAGCGACAGGGGGCCCGCGAACACTGAAGCTTTCTTT.

The V call is TRBV5-6, the J call TRBJ2-1, with D maybe TRBD1 (6 bases). V gave up 7 bases and J gave up 2 bases, with 19 bases separating them. Germline V gene lookup returns CDR1 SGHDT and CDR2 YYEEEE. CDR3 size: 16 residues. The CDR3: CASGQRRTDAYNEQFF. CDR3 sequence (DNA): TGTGCCAGCGGCCAACGAAGGACAGACGCCTACAATGAGCAGTTCTTC.

The chain has TRBV9 and TRBJ2-3; no clear D gene. Per germline, CDR1 SGDLS and CDR2 YYNGEE. V was pared by 0 bases and J by 1 base, with 3 bases between. The CDR3 consists of 13 residues. The CDR3 spells CASSVVGTDTQYF. The DNA for the CDR3 is TGTGCCAGCAGCGTAGTAGGCACAGATACGCAGTATTTT.

The chain is built from TRBV11-3 and TRBJ2-7; 9 positions match TRBD1. Germline V gene lookup returns CDR1 SGHNT and CDR2 YENEEA. The CDR3 spans 13 residues. J lost 7 bases, V lost 4 bases, and 5 bases had no gene match. The CDR3 reads CASSSDRGGEQYF. The DNA of the CDR3 is TGTGCCAGCAGCTCGGACAGGGGAGGGGAGCAGTACTTC.

The V and J genes are TRBV6-5 and TRBJ2-1; D is uncertain. This CDR3 has 13 residues. Trimming cost V 5 bases and J 10 bases, with 15 bases left between them. The germline CDR1 and CDR2 sequences are MNHEY and SVGAGI. The CDR3 here is CASSPTGPTEQFF. CDR3 DNA sequence: TGTGCCAGCAGTCCAACCGGGCCGACGGAGCAGTTCTTC.

V and J are TRBV6-2 or TRBV6-3 and TRBJ2-3; D perhaps matches TRBD1 (5 bases). The CDR3 spans 15 residues. Trimming pared 3 bases from V and 4 bases from J, leaving 14 bases between. Per the germline V gene, CDR1 is MNHEY and CDR2 is SVGEGT. As DNA, the CDR3 is TGTGCCAGCAGTTATAGGGGTGGTTGGCCAGATACGCAGTATTTT. Translated: CASSYRGGWPDTQYF.

This sequence joins TRBV5-1 and TRBJ2-5, with D uncertain. There are 11 residues in the CDR3. V lost 0 bases and J lost 13, with 10 bases in between. Germline V lookup: CDR1 SGHRS, CDR2 YFSETQ. CDR3 sequence (DNA): TGCGCCAGCAGCTTGGATCTTTATAGGTACTTC. It codes for CASSLDLYRYF. Variable domain in full (rest from reference TRBV5-1 and TRBJ2-5): KAGVTQTPRYLIKTRGQQVTLSCSPISGHRSVSWYQQTPGQGLQFLFEYFSETQRNKGNFPGRFSGRQFSNSRSEMNVSTLELGDSALYLCASSLDLYRYFGPGTRLLVL.

The chain recombines TRBV19 with TRBJ1-2; 9 bases fit TRBD1. The trim removed 7 bases at V and 4 bases at J, leaving 7 bases unmatched. The CDR3 runs 14 residues. Germline CDR1 is LNHDA and CDR2 is SQIVND (reference sequence). In DNA form, the CDR3 reads TGTGCCAGTACCCGAGACAGGGGGTTCTATGGCTACACCTTC. Translation: CASTRDRGFYGYTF.

The J gene is TRBJ2-1, the V gene TRBV19; 10 bases align to TRBD2. V shed 3 bases and J 1 base; nucleotides not matched to a gene: 9. The CDR3 is 18 amino acids. In germline, CDR1 is LNHDA, CDR2 SQIVND (reference sequence). The CDR3 reads CASSIGWASGGSYNEQFF. The CDR3 coding sequence is TGTGCCAGTAGTATCGGGTGGGCTAGCGGGGGATCCTACAATGAGCAGTTCTTC.

The chain links TRBV10-3 to TRBJ2-6; D possibly corresponds to TRBD1 (6 bases). Between the trimmed V and J ends, which lost 3 bases and 1 base, there was a span of 7 bases. Per the germline V gene, CDR1 is ENHRY and CDR2 is SYGVKD. The CDR3 length is 15 residues. Here the CDR3 reads CAISDTGSGANVLTF. The CDR3, as DNA: TGTGCCATCAGTGATACAGGGTCTGGGGCCAACGTCCTGACTTTC.